This T cell receptor (beta chain) came from a study of T cells in localized non-small cell lung cancer. With regard to this clone: Its antigen is still unknown.

V shed 6 bases, J shed 0 bases, and the junction held 4 bases outside the gene matches. The CDR3 has 13 residues. The germline CDR1 and CDR2 sequences are SQVTM and ANQGSEA. Whole-study results and caveats: Appearance in adjacent lung was seen for a median roughly 50 of the top 100 tumor clones.

This table comes from immunoSEQ multiplex PCR, and its TCRdb copy is limited to in-frame clones, with some not included. The repertoire holds about 60,000 clones, roughly 90% seen once, with roughly 1.8% in the top ten. This specimen was peripheral blood, taken before any cancer treatment. The source is a woman aged 40-69 years with stage I lung adenocarcinoma. The chain links TRBV29-1 to TRBJ2-5, with 7 bases that match TRBD1. CDR3 amino acids: CSVTGTDQETQYF. CDR3 nucleotide sequence: TGCAGCGTCACGGGGACAGACCAAGAGACCCAGTACTTC.